This is a list of T cell receptor beta chains from one sample in a study of identical twins. TCRdb processed the 5' RACE reads anew with MiXCR; each CDR3 protein has one entry. The sample shows roughly 200,000 distinct CDR3 sequences, more than 6.5% of them seen only once. This sample also appeared in a second study, on yellow fever vaccine responses in identical twins.

Sequences were obtained from memory (CD45RO+) T cells sorted from blood. These receptors originate from a woman under 30 in good health. Both conserved end residues are part of each CDR3. A D gene is named only where the DNA matches it firmly. Size tells how often a clone was seen (once, few, many) or the class of an expanded clone, and some rows leave it out.

J: TRBJ1-4
size: few
D: NA
V: TRBV18
DNA: TGTGCCAGCTCAGGCGACGTAAATGAAAAACTGTTTTTT
CDR3: CASSGDVNEKLFF

J: TRBJ2-1
size: many
D: TRBD2
V: TRBV11-2
DNA: TGTGCCAGCAGCTTGTCAGCGGGAGTCATATCCTACAATGAGCAGTTCTTC
CDR3: CASSLSAGVISYNEQFF

J: TRBJ2-3
size: few
D: TRBD1
V: TRBV20-1
DNA: TGCAGTGCTAGGGCACAGACAGGGTTCGGGTCAGATACGCAGTATTTT
CDR3: CSARAQTGFGSDTQYF

J: TRBJ2-7
size: few
D: NA
V: TRBV7-9
DNA: TGTGCCAGCAGCCCCGGTTACAACCCCTACGAGCAGTACTTC
CDR3: CASSPGYNPYEQYF

J: TRBJ1-1
size: few
D: NA
V: TRBV5-1
DNA: TGCGCCAGCAGCGTTCAGGGAGGAGGCACTGAAGCTTTCTTT
CDR3: CASSVQGGGTEAFF

J: TRBJ1-6
size: NA
D: NA
V: TRBV3-1
DNA: TGTGCCAGCAGGACCTCAGGGAATTCACCCCTCCACTTT
CDR3: CASRTSGNSPLHF

J: TRBJ2-2
size: many
D: NA
V: TRBV18
DNA: TGTGCCAGCTCATCTCTAGGTAACACCGGGGAGCTGTTTTTT
CDR3: CASSSLGNTGELFF

J: TRBJ2-5
size: few
D: NA
V: TRBV21-1
DNA: TGTGCCAGCGAAGACAGGCAACAAGAGACCCAGTACTTC
CDR3: CASEDRQQETQYF

J: TRBJ1-2
size: few
D: TRBD1
V: TRBV2
DNA: TGTGCCAGTACTCGGGACAGCTATGGCTACACCTTC
CDR3: CASTRDSYGYTF

J: TRBJ2-1
size: NA
D: NA
V: TRBV2
DNA: TGTGCCAGCAGCTGGGTGGGGGGCGGTGAGCAGTTCTTC
CDR3: CASSWVGGGEQFF